The clone carrying this T cell receptor beta chain occurred a few times. As yet, its antigen is unknown. These data come from a study of identical twins. TCRdb re-analysed the 5' RACE reads in MiXCR, keeping a single row per CDR3 protein. The table records 1,800,000 or so distinct CDR3 sequences, about 32% of them present only once. All of the donors were Caucasians in good health. Study-level findings and limits: Sharing of beta out-of-frame sequences by twins showed a weaker excess. Modeled out-of-frame TCR alpha sharing in monozygotic twins fell below observed levels.

There are 15 residues in the CDR3. After removal of 6 bases from V and 3 bases from J, the junction contained 7 bases not matched to a gene. From germline, CDR1 is SGHAT and CDR2 FQNNGV. This chain connects TRBV11-2 to TRBJ2-7, with 11 bases matching TRBD2. The sequence derives from a newborn girl in good health. Sequences were obtained from cord blood. The CDR3 here is CASRGTSGSRYEQYF. For the CDR3, the DNA is TGTGCCAGCAGGGGCACTAGCGGGAGTCGCTACGAGCAGTACTTC.